This TCR beta chain emerged from a study of shared T cell receptors in the human thymus (dated by TCRdb to about 2021). In the study overall: The study examined how self-reactive, shared T-cell receptor alpha chains are generated in the human thymus.

Looking up the germline V gene yields CDR1 SGHDT and CDR2 YYEEEE. Reading from cysteine to phenylalanine, the CDR3 counts 15 amino acids. Kept here is only the CDR3 DNA, which spans 45 bases and is read in frame from base 1. V has 0 bases trimmed and J has 6 bases trimmed; junction bases matching no gene number 6. Libraries came from the immunoSEQ multiplex PCR assay. TCRdb obtained this table from immuneACCESS and retained in-frame rearrangements with V and J assigned. These tables miss some clones; where compared with another copy, unresolved V genes account for less than half of the shortfall, and the remainder is unexplained. This sample is represented by roughly 560,000 clones; about 84% of them were singletons. About 0.013% of the sample belongs to the ten largest clones. Concerning this clone itself: The antigen it binds to is not known. No much larger clone is present one base from it, and per-base qualities are unavailable.

The same sample was also studied in work on human thymus T cells. The other study reports the following: Immunologically healthy infants undergoing open corrective cardiac surgery for congenital heart defects in Finland were used as donors. Thymus tissue was collected as surgical resects that were removed during corrective cardiac surgery. V and J gene segment usage appeared biased in both thymic and peripheral blood repertoires. The related research found that thymic TCR repertoires overlapped highly between unrelated individuals. The study characterized TCR alpha and beta repertoires from about 8 infant thymus samples and four related peripheral blood samples. The cohort included about 6 male and two female infants, with donor ages spanning 7 to 244 days. Thymocytes were freed from the tissue by mechanical means and kept at -70 degrees C as pellets of roughly 8.5-30 million cells. A QIAsymphony instrument was used to extract genomic DNA from the frozen cell pellets. The immunoSEQ multiplex PCR assay was used to amplify the TCRB and TCRAD loci from a standardized quantity of quality-controlled genomic DNA. The amplicons covered the V(D)J region and were long enough to include the CDR3 and to identify the V and J genes. The amplicons were sequenced on an Illumina platform via the commercial immunoSEQ service. Corrections for primer bias and sequencing errors followed previously described methods, while TCRAD and TCRB definitions were based on the IMGT database. The repertoires were analysed using immunoSEQ Analyzer 3.0 and VDJTools for basic statistics, V/J segment usage, diversity estimates, rarefaction and pairwise overlap. Diversity was estimated with Chao1, ChaoE, Efron-Thisted, Shannon and inverse Simpson indices, and also on datasets down-sampled to the smallest sample. Repertoire overlap was determined by strict matching of CDR3 nucleotide sequence, V gene and J gene, and Jaccard-based multidimensional scaling clustering was applied. On average, around 780,000 unique TCRB clonotypes were obtained from thymus samples, compared with roughly 84,000 from blood samples.

In this chain, TRBV5-6 is recombined with TRBJ2-1, with 7 middle bases fitting TRBD2. This TCR was sampled from a boy under two years old with a congenital heart defect. Donor details come from another sample of the same person, matched by shared clones. What was sequenced was thymocytes. The CDR3 is CASSLGQRDVNEQFF. The nucleotide sequence reads TGTGCCAGCAGCTTGGGCCAGCGGGACGTCAATGAGCAGTTCTTC.